This T cell receptor beta chain was recovered during a study of shared clonotypes between healthy human individuals (dated by TCRdb to the early 2020s). Study-wide context: Two women and a few men aged 18 to 49 years were included in the cohort. For each donor, three plates each were used for CD4 naive and CD4 memory, two plates were used for CD8 naive, and one plate was used for CD8 memory. To estimate repertoire size and how much clonotypes are shared between individuals, the study performed deep sequencing of blood TCR repertoires from 4 to 6 healthy adults. Libraries were prepared and TCR repertoires were sequenced by different laboratories using diverse techniques, in order to increase sequencing depth and limit assay-specific biases. Leukapheresis yielded between about 0.9 and 10 billion PBMCs per donor. Study-wide conclusions, independent of this receptor: Pairwise subsampling led to the expectation that sequencing depth would affect the degree of clonotype sharing among donors. The genetic and exposure-history diversity represented was limited by the small number of donors. Incomplete sequencing was indicated by rarefaction of sorted-subset datasets, despite the large sequencing depth. When a handful of donors were compared, the shared fraction of clonotypes was around 5% for naive CD4, 3.5% for naive CD8, 2% to 2.5% for memory CD4, and 0.35% to 0.4% for memory CD8. Sampling was restricted to blood, and TCR repertoires in tissues likely differ from the TCR repertoires found in blood. Larger estimated clonotype richness was generally found for naive subsets than for memory subsets. Higher generation probabilities were observed for clonotypes shared by all four sorted-subset donors than for non-shared clonotypes.

Donors were healthy HIV-negative adults with no recently reported acute infections or vaccinations. Every donor was a Caucasian adult residing in Nashville, Tennessee, USA. Magnetic negative selection was used to enrich CD4+ T cells, after which naive cells were positively selected on CD45RA and the negative fraction became the memory subset. After blood collection by leukapheresis, PBMCs were isolated using Ficoll-Histopaque density gradient centrifugation and then cryopreserved in the vapor phase of liquid nitrogen. Analytical flow cytometry was used to check the purity and quantity of every magnetically sorted T cell population. From each sorted fraction, genomic DNA was isolated and quantified by UV absorbance on a Nanodrop 2000c. Using the deep immunoSEQ assay, TCR CDR3 regions were amplified from genomic DNA by multiplex PCR. Extracted genomic DNA from each cell subset was spread evenly across all wells of several immunoSEQ 96-well plates, with each plate serving as a replicate. Each replicate PCR for sorted subsets received roughly 0.2 ug genomic DNA, equal to 28,000 or so T cell genomes. Purified libraries were quantified with a Qubit 3.0 fluorometer, sized on a Bioanalyzer 2100, and re-quantified with the KAPA Library Quantification kit. Each immunoSEQ 96-well plate was sequenced on its own single-read 150-cycle Illumina NextSeq 550 flow cell. Under the source paper's analysis protocol: Because the immunoSEQ output held only junctional sequences and lacked quality scores, the filtering could not match the filtering applied to full-length reads. To assign V/J genes and CDR3, sequences were annotated against IMGT germline references using PyIR, a Python wrapper for IgBLAST v1.9. Any read was removed if the V/J assignment was weak (E-value above 1e-6), the CDR3 was missing, or the read contained stop codons, out-of-frame junctions, or ambiguous translated residues. V3J clonotypes were defined as sequences sharing an identical inferred V gene, J gene, and CDR3 amino acid sequence. Percentage overlap between repertoires was calculated by dividing the number of shared unique clonotypes by the size of the smaller repertoire. RTK rarefaction, the Chao1 estimator, and Recon v2.1 estimates of unobserved clonotypes were used to assess repertoire richness. Generation probabilities for all TCRbeta clonotypes obtained by the gDNA method from a few donors were computed using OLGA. In TCRdb, the immuneACCESS table is reduced to in-frame sequences with V and J assigned. These tables do not hold every clone; where another copy was compared, an unresolved V gene accounts for under half, and the others remain unexplained. The DNA was the basis for D and trimming; V, J and clone size are from that table. The sample data list about 2.4 million clones, and around 90% of these were observed just once. More than 0.12% of the sample is taken by the ten largest.

Comments on this clone: Which antigen it targets is not known. No clone much larger than this one lies a single base away; base qualities are absent.

CDR1 and CDR2 (LNHDA, SQIVND) derive from the germline V gene (reference sequence). V and J are trimmed by 7 bases and 1 base, and the gene matches miss 10 bases of the junction. The cysteine opens and the phenylalanine closes a CDR3 of 16 amino acids. This entry keeps only the CDR3 DNA: 48 bases, framed from base 1. This chain is built from TRBV19 and TRBJ2-1, and 7 junction bases match TRBD2. Sequenced material: naive CD4+ T cells sorted from blood. The cell subset or site label for this specimen denotes: CD45RA+ positively selected. This TCR was recovered from a man aged 18 to 30 in good health. The CDR3: CASTIGWGGSYNEQFF. The nucleotide sequence is given as TGTGCCAGTACTATTGGATGGGGAGGGTCCTACAATGAGCAGTTCTTC.